This T cell receptor beta chain was sequenced during a study of cytomegalovirus exposure and HLA in healthy donors. Study summary: A subsequent analysis stated that the 120 validation repertoires were run on the same platform as the roughly 620 first-cohort repertoires.

Comment on this clone: Antigen: not known.

Per the germline V gene, CDR1 is SGHRS and CDR2 is YFSETQ. This CDR3 comprises 16 residues. J lost 0 bases, V lost 3 bases, and 4 bases had no gene match. General study findings and limits: Rarity marked most TCR sequences, yet some public TCRs occurred in many donors. Reports showed the classifier diagnosing cytomegalovirus status with high specificity and sensitivity. Researchers catalogued some 160 TCR beta chains as cytomegalovirus-associated.

The table came from immunoSEQ multiplex PCR; TCRdb's copy has only in-frame clones and leaves some out. The sample has 75,000 to 90,000 clones, 85% to 95% seen once. The clonotype was recovered from a woman aged 18-35 years in good health and CMV-seronegative. The chain combines TRBV5-1 with TRBJ2-5, with 11 bases fitting TRBD2. The sequenced sample was PBMCs. The CDR3 DNA is TGCGCCAGCAGCTACGGACTAGCGGGTAACCAAGAGACCCAGTACTTC. Its translation is CASSYGLAGNQETQYF.